The 23 T cell receptor beta chains below were found in one sample sequenced in a study of cytomegalovirus exposure and HLA in healthy donors. Libraries were prepared by immunoSEQ multiplex PCR; TCRdb keeps only in-frame clonotypes and omits some of them. The data show 200,000 or so clones, with over 65% seen just once and about 7% held by the top ten. The specimen was PBMCs. Source of these receptors: a man between 18 and 35 years old in good health and CMV-seropositive.

V is TRBV20-1 and J is TRBJ1-5; D is unresolved. Germline CDR1 is DFQATT and CDR2 is SNEGSKA (reference sequence). CDR3 length equals 11 residues. Trimming stripped 6 bases from V and 14 bases from J, with 17 bases between. CDR3 amino acids: CSASGSTAEHF. The CDR3 DNA reads TGCAGTGCGTCGGGATCTACGGCGGAGCATTTT.

The chain has TRBV29-1 and TRBJ2-1, with D maybe TRBD2 (6 bases). The CDR3 length is 11 residues. Per germline, CDR1 SQVTM and CDR2 ANQGSEA. V was pared by 8 bases and J by 9 bases, with 14 bases between. The CDR3, as DNA: TGCAGCCCGAAACTAGCAGGTGAGCAGTTCTTC. It codes for CSPKLAGEQFF.

The gene calls are TRBV6-5 and TRBJ1-2, with D perhaps matching TRBD1 (5 bases). Germline V CDR1 and CDR2: MNHEY, SVGAGI. V gave up 11 bases and J gave up 4 bases, with 17 bases separating them. The CDR3 is 13 amino acids. The DNA of the CDR3 is TGTGCCGCGAAAGATACCAGGGCCTATGGCTACACCTTC. Its translation is CAAKDTRAYGYTF.

This clone was seen more than once but under ten times. The chain couples TRBV29-1 to TRBJ2-5; 7 positions match TRBD1. Germline trimming cut 6 bases from V and 3 bases from J; bases unmatched to any gene: 4. Germline loops: CDR1 SQVTM, CDR2 ANQGSEA. The CDR3 has 12 residues. The CDR3 region has the DNA TGCAGCGTAAGAACAGGGGAAGAGACCCAGTACTTC. The encoded protein is CSVRTGEETQYF.

This clone turned up a few times. The chain links TRBV5-1 to TRBJ1-5; maybe TRBD1 (5 bases). CDR1 SGHRS and CDR2 YFSETQ come from the germline V gene. The V end was cut by 1 base, the J end by 3 bases, with 11 bases between. The CDR3 consists of 15 residues. CDR3 sequence reads: CASSLLGADNQPQHF. In DNA, the CDR3 is TGCGCCAGCAGCTTGCTAGGGGCCGACAATCAGCCCCAGCATTTT.

There are many counts of this clone. The genes are TRBV9 and TRBJ1-2; a possible D gene is TRBD1 (5 bases). Germline V CDR1 and CDR2: SGDLS, YYNGEE. V lost 0 bases and J lost 2, with 14 bases in between. The CDR3 runs 16 residues. The CDR3 is CASSVAAQGPNYGYTF. The CDR3 coding sequence is TGTGCCAGCAGCGTAGCGGCTCAGGGCCCCAACTATGGCTACACCTTC. The entire variable domain, with the rest obtained from reference TRBV9 and TRBJ1-2, is as follows: DSGVTQTPKHLITATGQRVTLRCSPRSGDLSVYWYQQSLDQGLQFLIQYYNGEERAKGNILERFSAQQFPDLHSELNLSSLELGDSALYFCASSVAAQGPNYGYTFGSGTRLTVV.

The V and J genes are TRBV5-1 and TRBJ2-3, with D maybe TRBD2 (5 bases). Per germline, CDR1 SGHRS and CDR2 YFSETQ. V was clipped by 7 bases and J by 3 bases, with 18 bases between them. CDR3 length: 15 residues. This CDR3 is CASRTDNRETDTQYF. In DNA form, the CDR3 reads TGCGCCAGCCGGACTGACAATAGAGAGACAGATACGCAGTATTTT. Full variable domain (missing parts from reference TRBV5-1 and TRBJ2-3): KAGVTQTPRYLIKTRGQQVTLSCSPISGHRSVSWYQQTPGQGLQFLFEYFSETQRNKGNFPGRFSGRQFSNSRSEMNVSTLELGDSALYLCASRTDNRETDTQYFGPGTRLTVL.

The rearrangement links TRBV4-3 to TRBJ2-3, with TRBD2 matching over 9 bases. CDR3 length: 18 residues. The V gene's germline CDR1 is LGHNA and CDR2 YSLEER. Trimming cost V 5 bases and J 3 bases; bases outside gene matches: 15. The CDR3 bases are TGCGCCAGCAGCTATGGAGAGGGTTTTGCGGGAGGGACAGATACGCAGTATTTT. Translated: CASSYGEGFAGGTDTQYF.

The J gene is TRBJ2-7, the V gene TRBV7-8; TRBD1 matches at 8 bases. Losses at the gene ends were 5 bases for V and 5 bases for J; bases not matched to a gene: 8. Germline CDR1 reads SGHVS; CDR2 reads FQNEAQ. The CDR3 runs to 14 residues. The CDR3 bases are TGTGCCAGCAGCGAAGACAGGGGCGGACACGAGCAGTACTTC. Translated, it gives CASSEDRGGHEQYF.

The chain has TRBV7-2 and TRBJ2-5, with 7 nucleotides matching TRBD2. Germline V lookup: CDR1 SGHTA, CDR2 FQGNSA. V was clipped by 5 bases and J by 5 bases; unmatched bases: 11. This CDR3 has 15 amino acids. CDR3 coding DNA: TGTGCCAGCAGCCGTACTAGCGAACGGGGCGAGACCCAGTACTTC. Protein: CASSRTSERGETQYF.

The chain joins TRBV10-3 to TRBJ1-3; D gene unclear. Germline loops: CDR1 ENHRY, CDR2 SYGVKD. Trimming took 10 bases from V and 3 from J, leaving 10 bases between them. CDR3 size: 12 residues. The CDR3 loop is CATEGSGNTIYF. The DNA of the CDR3 is TGTGCCACAGAGGGAAGTGGAAACACCATATATTTT.

The chain is built from TRBV18 and TRBJ2-7; 9 bases match TRBD2. The CDR3 loop spans 13 amino acids. With 2 bases clipped from V and 6 bases from J, the junction kept 2 bases outside the gene matches. Germline V gene sequence: CDR1 KGHSH, CDR2 LQKENI. The CDR3 spells CASSPAGGLEQYF. The CDR3, as DNA: TGTGCCAGCTCACCAGCGGGGGGGCTCGAGCAGTACTTC.

The rearrangement joins TRBV9 to TRBJ1-1, with 7 nucleotides matching TRBD1. Trimming cost V 3 bases and J 6 bases; bases outside gene matches: 8. The CDR3 extends over 14 amino acids. Germline-derived CDR1 and CDR2 are SGDLS and YYNGEE. The chain's CDR3 is CASSAGQAWAEAFF. In DNA, the CDR3 is TGTGCCAGCAGCGCCGGACAGGCGTGGGCTGAAGCTTTCTTT.

This chain links TRBV5-1 with TRBJ2-5; TRBD1 aligns across 10 bases. The trim removed 3 bases at V and 1 base at J, leaving 3 bases unmatched. Germline CDR1 and CDR2: SGHRS and YFSETQ. The CDR3 loop spans 15 amino acids. Here the CDR3 reads CASSWGQGFQETQYF. CDR3 DNA: TGCGCCAGCAGCTGGGGACAGGGGTTCCAAGAGACCCAGTACTTC.

This chain joins TRBV5-1 and TRBJ2-7, with D possibly TRBD2 on 6 matching bases. CDR3 length: 15 residues. CDR1 is SGHRS and CDR2 is YFSETQ in the germline V gene. Trimming took 1 base from V and 5 from J, leaving 16 bases between them. CDR3 protein: CASSLHPRLGDEQYF. The CDR3 DNA follows: TGCGCCAGCAGCTTGCACCCGAGACTAGGTGACGAGCAGTACTTC.

This clone was detected ten times or more. This chain uses TRBV2 with TRBJ2-2; D may be TRBD2 (6 bases). Germline V gene data show CDR1 as SNHLY and CDR2 as FYNNEI. V lost 8 bases and J 0 bases, leaving 16 bases between the germline ends. The CDR3 length is 16 residues. The CDR3 sequence: CASGGEERANTGELFF. The CDR3 region has the DNA TGTGCCAGCGGCGGGGAGGAGCGGGCGAACACCGGGGAGCTGTTTTTT.

V and J are TRBV27 and TRBJ1-4, with D maybe TRBD1 (5 bases). The V gene lost 6 bases and the J gene lost 8 bases, with 16 bases spanning the gap. Germline assignment: CDR1 MNHEY and CDR2 SMNVEV (reference sequence). The CDR3 length is 14 residues. The CDR3 protein is CASSQGTRLEKLFF. The CDR3, as DNA: TGTGCCAGCAGCCAGGGTACCAGACTCGAAAAACTGTTTTTT.

The chain joins TRBV27 to TRBJ2-1, with TRBD2 identical over 13 bases. With V trimmed by 4 bases and J by 6 bases, 6 bases remained unmatched. This CDR3 is built from 16 residues. Looked up from germline, CDR1 is MNHEY and CDR2 is SMNVEV (reference sequence). The CDR3 coding sequence is TGTGCCAGCAGTTCCCCGGGACTAGCGGGAACCAATGAGCAGTTCTTC. It specifies CASSSPGLAGTNEQFF.

This rearrangement joins TRBV27 to TRBJ2-1, with 9 nucleotides matching TRBD1. Germline CDR1 is MNHEY and CDR2 is SMNVEV (reference sequence). V trimming: 5 bases; J trimming: 7 bases; junction bases outside the gene matches: 9. The CDR3 covers 15 residues. CDR3 DNA: TGTGCCAGCAGTCTCAAAGGGACAGGGAGAAATGAGCAGTTCTTC. Translating it yields CASSLKGTGRNEQFF.

This clone was seen more than once but under ten times. The genes are TRBV9 and TRBJ2-7, with a tentative D call TRBD2 (6 bases). This CDR3 spans 14 amino acids. The V end lost 0 bases, the J end lost 6 bases, and 13 bases lay between the germline ends. Germline V CDR1 and CDR2: SGDLS, YYNGEE. CDR3 nucleotide sequence: TGTGCCAGCAGCGTAGTGGAGGGTAAGGGCGAGCAGTACTTC. Residues: CASSVVEGKGEQYF.

This chain uses TRBV9 with TRBJ2-7, with 7 bases identical to TRBD1. Trimming removed 4 bases from V and 4 bases from J; junction bases left unmatched: 5. Per the germline V gene, CDR1 is SGDLS and CDR2 is YYNGEE. The CDR3 runs 13 residues. The CDR3 here is CASSPGGAYEQYF. In DNA, the CDR3 is TGTGCCAGCAGCCCAGGGGGAGCTTACGAGCAGTACTTC. The variable domain in full, completed from reference TRBV9 and TRBJ2-7, reads DSGVTQTPKHLITATGQRVTLRCSPRSGDLSVYWYQQSLDQGLQFLIQYYNGEERAKGNILERFSAQQFPDLHSELNLSSLELGDSALYFCASSPGGAYEQYFGPGTRLTVT.

CDR3 region: CATSRDYTDTQYF. The CDR3 DNA sequence: TGTGCCACCAGCAGAGACTATACAGATACGCAGTATTTT. The chain has TRBV15 and TRBJ2-3, with unresolved D. This CDR3 comprises 13 residues. Between the trimmed V and J ends, which lost 0 bases and 3 bases, there was a span of 4 bases. CDR1 is LNHNV, CDR2 YYDKDF, per germline (reference sequence).

The genes are TRBV2 and TRBJ2-2; 7 bases agree with TRBD1. The CDR3 length is 13 residues. Germline CDR1 and CDR2: SNHLY and FYNNEI. With V trimmed by 6 bases and J by 5 bases, 3 bases remained unmatched. The CDR3 loop reads CASSTQGTGELFF. In DNA, the CDR3 is TGTGCCAGCAGCACACAGGGGACCGGGGAGCTGTTTTTT.